These 3 T cell receptor beta chains came from one sample sequenced in a study of blood T cell repertoires in COVID-19. Some clones are missing from TCRdb's copy, which holds only in-frame ones; the method was immunoSEQ multiplex PCR. The data show around 110,000 clones, 60% to 85% seen once. The specimen was peripheral blood. The receptor source for this set is a man in his sixties or seventies with acute or convalescent COVID-19.

The genes are TRBV27 and TRBJ1-2; D unresolved. The CDR3 covers 14 residues. From germline, CDR1 is MNHEY and CDR2 SMNVEV (reference sequence). Trimming stripped 10 bases from V and 3 bases from J, with 18 bases between. The CDR3 protein is CATPRSSPHYGYTF. The CDR3 bases are TGTGCCACCCCAAGGAGCAGCCCCCACTATGGCTACACCTTC.

The V and J genes are TRBV29-1 and TRBJ1-4; tentative D call: TRBD1 (5 bases). Germline V CDR1 and CDR2: SQVTM, ANQGSEA. Trimming took 6 bases from V and 5 from J, leaving 13 bases between them. The CDR3 runs 13 residues. The CDR3 DNA follows: TGCAGCGTCACAGGAGCCAAGAATGAAAAACTGTTTTTT. Translated: CSVTGAKNEKLFF.

The V and J genes are TRBV5-6 and TRBJ2-1; TRBD2 might be the D (5 bases). The CDR3 is 15 amino acids. The V end was cut by 6 bases, the J end by 0 bases, with 13 bases between. In germline, CDR1 is SGHDT, CDR2 YYEEEE. DNA of the CDR3: TGTGCCAGCATGGCGGAGCGGCGCTCCTACAATGAGCAGTTCTTC. This encodes CASMAERRSYNEQFF. Together with reference TRBV5-6 and TRBJ2-1, the CDR3 gives the full variable domain: DAGVTQSPTHLIKTRGQQVTLRCSPKSGHDTVSWYQQALGQGPQFIFQYYEEEERQRGNFPDRFSGHQFPNYSSELNVNALLLGDSALYLCASMAERRSYNEQFFGPGTRLTVL.